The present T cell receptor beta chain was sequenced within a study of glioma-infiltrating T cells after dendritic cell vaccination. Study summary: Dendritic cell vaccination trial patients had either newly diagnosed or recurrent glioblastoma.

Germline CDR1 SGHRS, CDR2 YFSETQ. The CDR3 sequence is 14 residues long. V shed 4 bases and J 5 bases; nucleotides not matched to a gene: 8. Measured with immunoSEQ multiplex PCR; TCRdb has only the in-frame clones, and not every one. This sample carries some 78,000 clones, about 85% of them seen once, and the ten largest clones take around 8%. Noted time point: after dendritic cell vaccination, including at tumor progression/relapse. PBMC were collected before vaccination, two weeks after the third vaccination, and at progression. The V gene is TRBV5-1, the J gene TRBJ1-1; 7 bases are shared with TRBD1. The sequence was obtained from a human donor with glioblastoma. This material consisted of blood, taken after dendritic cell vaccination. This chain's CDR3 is CASSTSTGRTEAFF. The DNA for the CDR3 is TGCGCCAGCAGCACCTCGACAGGGCGTACTGAAGCTTTCTTT.